There are many counts of the clone carrying this T cell receptor (beta chain). The antigen is undetermined. This record comes from a study of read filtering for tumor transcriptome and immune sequencing. The library was built from about 400 ng RNA with molecular barcoded adaptors for alpha/delta and beta/gamma chains. MiXCR, run by TCRdb on the reads, gives a single entry per CDR3 protein. The top ten hold roughly 11% of the sample, which has roughly 93,000 distinct CDR3 sequences, 20% to 25% seen once. Every patient had bone marrow sampled while the disease was active. J lost 11 bases, V lost 2 bases, and 7 bases had no gene match. CDR3 length equals 13 residues. Germline CDR1 and CDR2: MNHEY and SMNVEV (reference sequence). Study-wide findings and caveats: Compared with RNA-seq, IR-seq gave much higher clonotype depth and reliability. Around 85% of IR-seq clonotypes had one read, totaling about 3.5% of reads; RNA-seq: roughly 76% and 46%.

The chain carries TRBV27 and TRBJ1-1; 8 bases fit TRBD1. The sequenced sample consisted of a population of CD138-negative cells sorted from bone marrow. This TCR was recovered from a donor at least 40 years old with multiple myeloma. The CDR3 region has the DNA TGTGCCAGCAGTTTAACGAGACAGGGGAATGCTTTCTTT. This translates into CASSLTRQGNAFF.